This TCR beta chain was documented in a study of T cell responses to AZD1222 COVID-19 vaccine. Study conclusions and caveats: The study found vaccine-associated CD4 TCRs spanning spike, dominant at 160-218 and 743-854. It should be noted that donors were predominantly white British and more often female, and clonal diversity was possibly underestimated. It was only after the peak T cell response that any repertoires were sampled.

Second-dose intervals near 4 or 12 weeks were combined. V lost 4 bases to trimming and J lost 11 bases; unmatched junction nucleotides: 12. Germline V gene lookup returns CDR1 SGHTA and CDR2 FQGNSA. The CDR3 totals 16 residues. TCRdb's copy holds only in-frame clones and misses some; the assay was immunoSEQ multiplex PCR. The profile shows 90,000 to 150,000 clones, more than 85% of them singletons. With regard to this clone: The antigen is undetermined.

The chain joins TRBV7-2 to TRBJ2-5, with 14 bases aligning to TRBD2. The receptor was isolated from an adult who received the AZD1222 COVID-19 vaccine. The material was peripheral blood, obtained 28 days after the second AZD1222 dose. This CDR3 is CASSSPFGTSGSKQYF. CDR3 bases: TGTGCCAGCAGCTCTCCATTCGGGACTAGCGGGAGTAAGCAGTACTTC.